This entry concerns a single T cell receptor beta chain. Its target antigen remains unknown. No base-level quality is on record; no much larger clone is a single base apart. The data derive from a study of response to subunit inactivated influenza vaccine (dated by TCRdb to 2017 to 2018). Broadly, across the study: The study used deep quantitative T cell receptor repertoire profiling to track responses to a trivalent subunit inactivated influenza vaccine.

Library method: RT-PCR. The sequencer listed for this sample is Illumina HiSeq 2500. TCRdb reworked the public reads: Q25 trimming with fastp, MiXCR clone assembly, productive beta chains retained. Each CDR3 protein appears once, grouped with its most common genes and DNA. In all, the sample holds 300,000 to 350,000 distinct CDR3 sequences, and 21% of those were seen once. Of the sample, 10% falls within the top ten clones. CDR1 and CDR2, looked up from the germline V gene, are SGHDT and YYEEEE. Inclusive of the bounding cysteine and phenylalanine, the CDR3 is 16 residues long. Only CDR3 DNA is held: 48 bases, read in frame from base 1. V loses 2 bases, J loses 0 bases, and the germline ends lie 12 bases apart. Points the paper makes about the study in general: According to the authors, only a limited number of new T cells may be recruited by each seasonal influenza vaccination.

The origin of this receptor is a man aged 50-75 years who received an inactivated influenza vaccine. Donor details come from another sample of the same person, matched by shared clones. Sequenced here: PBMCs from blood, sampled roughly 20 months after vaccination. The sequence links TRBV5-6 to TRBJ1-3; the D region possibly corresponds to TRBD1 (6 bases align). The sequenced DNA: TGTGCCAGCAGCTTAGTGGGGGCACGCTCTGGAAACACCATATATTTT. It translates as CASSLVGARSGNTIYF. With the portions outside the CDR3 filled from the reference TRBV5-6 and TRBJ1-3 genes, the complete variable region becomes DAGVTQSPTHLIKTRGQQVTLRCSPKSGHDTVSWYQQALGQGPQFIFQYYEEEERQRGNFPDRFSGHQFPNYSSELNVNALLLGDSALYLCASSLVGARSGNTIYFGEGSWLTVV.